This T cell receptor beta chain was captured in a study of naive and memory T cell subsets. This CDR3 has 18 residues. V was pared by 5 bases and J by 8 bases, with 20 bases of the junction left unmatched. The germline V gene encodes CDR1 MDHEN and CDR2 SYDVKM. Two oligonucleotides, mixed equimolar, formed the beta constant-region primer covering TRBC1 and TRBC2. TCRdb re-called the UMI-ligation and nested PCR reads with MiXCR, one entry per CDR3 protein. The sample lists some 83,000 distinct CDR3 sequences; around 13% were seen once. Cells stained for CD3, CD4, CD8, CD45RA and CD27 were sorted into four subsets. Overall study findings and caveats: TCR counts from RNA may reflect activation-linked expression changes. In naive cells, over 95% of TCR sequences were seen only once.

This clonotype showed up just a few times. Its matching antigen is unknown. The chain carries TRBV28 and TRBJ2-1; 8 bases fit TRBD2. The sequence was obtained from a human donor in good health. The sequenced material came from central memory CD4+ T cells from blood. Written as DNA, the CDR3 is TGTGCCAGCAGTCCGGAAACGGGAGCGGGAGTGGCTGGCCATGAGCAGTTCTTC. This encodes CASSPETGAGVAGHEQFF. Drawing the rest from reference TRBV28 and TRBJ2-1, the complete variable domain is DVKVTQSSRYLVKRTGEKVFLECVQDMDHENMFWYRQDPGLGLRLIYFSYDVKMKEKGDIPEGYSVSREKKERFSLILESASTNQTSMYLCASSPETGAGVAGHEQFFGPGTRLTVL.